This TCR beta chain was recorded in a study of blood T cell repertoires in COVID-19. Across the whole study: PBMCs, B-cell-depleted T cells, or T cells provided the cDNA or gDNA that made up the material.

There are 17 residues in the CDR3. Methods used by the authors: Cell counts per sample came from amplifying reference gene primers. TCRdb keeps only in-frame clones here, not all; method: immunoSEQ multiplex PCR. V, J and clone size derive from that table, while D and trimming were established from the DNA sequence. Here the sample spans 45,000 to 60,000 clones, roughly 90% being singletons. The receptor was derived from a human donor in a cohort sampled during active COVID-19. The sequenced sample consisted of peripheral blood. The chain couples TRBV21-1 to TRBJ1-4; the tabulated D call, TRBD1, remains unverified against the DNA. TRBV21-1 is a pseudogene. CDR3 residues: CASSILQGRVIGEKLFF. DNA of the CDR3: TGTGCCAGCAGCATCCTCCAGGGTCGGGTTATCGGTGAAAAACTGTTTTTT.